This T cell receptor (beta chain) was sequenced for a study of early T cells in non-severe SARS-CoV-2 infection. CDR1 and CDR2 (germline): MDHEN, SYDVKM. Trimming cost V 4 bases and J 2 bases; bases outside gene matches: 3. The CDR3 extends over 14 amino acids. This clonotype came up many times. TCRdb re-called the 5' RACE reads with MiXCR, one entry per CDR3 protein. The data contain roughly 32,000 distinct CDR3 sequences, around 6.6% of them singletons. The rearrangement joins TRBV28 to TRBJ2-5; TRBD1 matches 8 bases. The receptor's source is an adult who was a healthcare worker with PCR-confirmed SARS-CoV-2 infection or an uninfected control (not recorded which). The sample consisted of whole blood. The CDR3 nucleotides read TGTGCCAGCAGTTCGGGACAGGCTCAAGAGACCCAGTACTTC. As protein: CASSSGQAQETQYF.